This section outlines one TCR beta chain sequence together with its context. No antigen is known for it. The sample comes from a study of brain T cells in children with intractable seizures. The study's findings and limits: Pre- and post-surgery blood differed in depth, so pre-surgery absences may be undersampling. Patients' HCMV serostatus was unknown; virus specificity rests on CDR3 similarity alone.

Time point meaning: blood from clinic visit 5 months post-surgery; TSC patient then seizure free. Germline V gene data show CDR1 as SGHNT and CDR2 as YENEEA. There are 15 residues in the CDR3. The ends were cut back, 0 bases at V and 10 bases at J, with 16 bases in the middle. Generated by immunoSEQ multiplex PCR, the TCRdb table keeps only in-frame clones and is missing some. The sample includes 340,000 or so clones, roughly 92% seen only once; the top ten take roughly 6%. The rearrangement uses TRBV11-3 and TRBJ2-1; D is uncertain. The sequence came from a boy under three years old with tuberous sclerosis and intractable seizures. The starting material was peripheral blood, obtained approximately 5 months after surgery. The CDR3 reads CASSLDPWGTKEQFF. The CDR3 DNA is TGTGCCAGCAGCTTAGATCCTTGGGGTACAAAGGAGCAGTTCTTC.